This is a list of T cell receptor beta chains from one sample in a study of spatial heterogeneity in lung cancer. MiXCR, applied by TCRdb to the 5' RACE reads, yields one record per CDR3 protein. The table has roughly 80,000 distinct CDR3 sequences, 10% to 15% seen once. Sequencing was performed on PBMCs, taken at surgery. The origin of the receptors is a male donor with early-stage non-small cell lung cancer. The conserved cysteine and the conserved F or W are not part of the CDR3 here. The D gene is left open where the match is weak. Some rows mark clone size as missing; the rest say once, few, many or name a class of expanded clone.

D gene,CDR3 length,clone size,V gene,CDR3 protein
TRBD2,16,.,TRBV10-3,AISGGLAGDKNTGELF
TRBD1,12,.,TRBV30,AWSVGTGGTEAF
.,12,.,TRBV29-1,SVSSGTAAYEQY
TRBD2,14,.,TRBV3-1,ASSPGGGGFTDTQY
.,12,.,TRBV6-5,ASRKEGYNSPLH
.,12,once,TRBV19,ASRRRGMNTEAF
.,10,many,TRBV29-1,SVGGSNQPQH
.,11,few,TRBV3-1,ASSQDGLRGYT
TRBD1,14,.,TRBV29-1,SVARDRGVLDTEAF
.,13,many,TRBV11-2,ASSLMGAWTDTQY
.,13,.,TRBV7-9,ASSKRESGLETQY
.,8,many,TRBV29-1,SVGQETQY
TRBD1,12,.,TRBV5-1,ASSPTGARFEAF
.,12,.,TRBV5-1,ASSPLSDTGELF
.,12,.,TRBV3-1,ASSPRDVGYGYT
TRBD1,10,many,TRBV29-1,SVSGGNYGYT
TRBD2,15,few,TRBV18,ASSLSASGSPTDTQY
.,14,.,TRBV19,ASSIDGGRGNSPLH
.,9,.,TRBV20-1,SANRPYGYT
TRBD1,10,few,TRBV20-1,SATDRGNEQY
TRBD2,14,.,TRBV4-1,ASSQGAAGYTDTQY
TRBD1,12,.,TRBV4-2,ASSQETGGNGYT
.,13,many,TRBV27,ASQSWTSGQEKLF
TRBD1,11,.,TRBV30,ASIFDRGYEQY
TRBD2,17,.,TRBV9,ASSPQTSGGGLAKNIQY
.,10,few,TRBV25-1,ASRTTVYEQY
.,11,.,TRBV19,ASSISPGKGQH
TRBD2,11,many,TRBV20-1,SALGTNVETQY
TRBD2,12,few,TRBV4-1,ASSQAAGADTQY
.,11,.,TRBV2,ASSVGVGGELF
.,15,many,TRBV4-2,ASSQDLGGAGTDTQY
TRBD2,13,medium-sized,TRBV6-2/TRBV6-3,ASSRSGSASYEQY
TRBD1,11,.,TRBV7-8,ASSLSQGGGYT
TRBD2,13,.,TRBV12-3/TRBV12-4,ASSWTSGRDNEQF
TRBD1,11,many,TRBV12-3/TRBV12-4,ASSLGQGLEAF
.,10,once,TRBV20-1,SALPDSGTQY
.,11,few,TRBV2,ASSDGQLREQY
.,14,.,TRBV5-1,ASSSGGVAGLNEQF
TRBD1,11,few,TRBV24-1,ATSDLDRAEQY
TRBD1,14,few,TRBV7-8,ASSYFRDRGHGELF
.,12,.,TRBV11-1,ASSLAGGTTEAF
.,13,few,TRBV6-4,ASSATGRSEETQY
.,13,many,TRBV6-4,ASSDTTDGGDTQY
.,12,few,TRBV5-1,ASSEGHGPYEQY
.,14,.,TRBV24-1,ATSDFRGLGNNEQF
TRBD2,11,.,TRBV29-1,SVTSGAAKTQY
.,9,many,TRBV24-1,ATSELHEQF
TRBD1,11,few,TRBV29-1,SVYRGPNTEAF
TRBD2,14,.,TRBV7-9,ASSLAGLGGVDTQY
TRBD1,15,.,TRBV5-4,ASSLALGVRGTDTQY
.,10,few,TRBV6-2/TRBV6-3,ASSILGTEAF
TRBD1,11,medium-sized,TRBV29-1,SVVGTAYNEQF
.,13,few,TRBV29-1,SVETGTPNQETQY
.,12,many,TRBV10-3,AISSLEGVEGYT
.,14,few,TRBV5-1,ASSFPQGLDTGELF
.,14,.,TRBV6-1,ASSDKAGRSNQPQH
TRBD1,14,few,TRBV5-1,ASSLSGTGGTGELF
TRBD2,13,many,TRBV6-5,ASSSASGKINEQF
TRBD1,15,few,TRBV20-1,SALSPGTGAVTYEQY
.,11,.,TRBV21-1,ARLVRPHYGYT